The 11 T cell receptor beta chains below come from one sample, sequenced in a study of CD8+CD57+ T cells in acquired aplastic anemia. Profiling of TCR beta VDJ combinations and CDR3 sequences used genomic DNA as template. Each CDR3 protein is one row after TCRdb ran MiXCR on the reads. Altogether hundreds of thousands of distinct CDR3 sequences are present, 65% to 80% being singletons, with the ten largest covering approximately 4%. Input material: sorted CD4+, CD8+, or CD8+CD57+ T cells (not recorded which) from PBMCs. These receptors all come from a human donor in good health, serving as a control.

This chain connects TRBV29-1 to TRBJ1-1; 7 nucleotides line up with TRBD1. J gave up 4 bases and V 8 bases, and 10 bases lay outside the gene matches. Per germline, CDR1 SQVTM and CDR2 ANQGSEA. The CDR3 covers 13 residues. CDR3 nucleotide sequence: TGCAGCAGCCAAGACAGGGCATTCACTGAAGCTTTCTTT. This gives the protein CSSQDRAFTEAFF.

V is TRBV5-6 and J is TRBJ2-1; 8 bases align to TRBD1. This CDR3 contains 16 residues. The V gene end was trimmed by 4 bases and the J gene end by 6 bases; junction bases not matched to a gene: 12. In germline, CDR1 is SGHDT, CDR2 YYEEEE. CDR3 sequence reads: CASSQTGQGGSNEQFF. Written as DNA, the CDR3 is TGTGCCAGCAGCCAAACTGGACAGGGTGGGTCCAATGAGCAGTTCTTC.

The chain is built from TRBV12-3 or TRBV12-4 and TRBJ2-7; maybe TRBD1 (5 bases). The CDR3 runs to 15 residues. The V end was cut by 6 bases, the J end by 2 bases, with 17 bases between. CDR3 residues: CASSSAPGSTYEQYF. The CDR3 DNA follows: TGTGCCAGCAGCTCAGCGCCAGGGTCAACCTACGAGCAGTACTTC.

Concerning this clonotype itself: The germline gene is not matched at one end of the junction; a read error may be the cause. The V and J genes are TRBV20-1 and TRBJ2-7; no reliable D call. The CDR3 extends over 11 amino acids. CDR1 and CDR2 (germline): DFQATT, SNEGSKA (reference sequence). CDR3 protein: CSARQEHNTDF. The CDR3 bases are TGCAGTGCTAGACAGGAACATAACACCGACTTC.

V and J are TRBV9 and TRBJ1-6; tentatively, D is TRBD1 (6 bases). V lost 0 bases to trimming and J lost 7 bases, with 17 bases between them. Germline assignment: CDR1 SGDLS and CDR2 YYNGEE. The CDR3 covers 17 residues. The CDR3 nucleotides are TGTGCCAGCAGCGTAGGAGGGGGGTCAGGGAGGAATTCACCCCTCCACTTT. Its protein product is CASSVGGGSGRNSPLHF.

This clonotype has only a few counts. This chain uses TRBV5-5 with TRBJ1-2; a possible D gene is TRBD1 (6 bases). CDR3 length equals 15 residues. The germline V and J ends were trimmed by 6 bases and 4 bases, with 19 bases remaining between them. The germline V gene encodes CDR1 SGHKS and CDR2 YYEKEE (reference sequence). The CDR3 coding sequence is TGTGCCAGCACGGATCCAGGGGCGAACCGCTATGGCTACACCTTC. Its protein product is CASTDPGANRYGYTF. Looking up the rest from reference TRBV5-5 and TRBJ1-2 gives the full variable domain: DAGVTQSPTHLIKTRGQQVTLRCSPISGHKSVSWYQQVLGQGPQFIFQYYEKEERGRGNFPDRFSARQFPNYSSELNVNALLLGDSALYLCASTDPGANRYGYTFGSGTRLTVV.

The V call is TRBV7-2, the J call TRBJ2-1, with TRBD1 as a possible D gene (5 bases). CDR3 length: 15 residues. Germline CDR1 SGHTA, CDR2 FQGNSA. Between the trimmed V and J ends, which lost 1 base and 7 bases, there was a span of 14 bases. DNA for the CDR3: TGTGCCAGCAGCTTAGAAGTGGGTGGGGCAAATGAGCAGTTCTTC. Translating it yields CASSLEVGGANEQFF. The entire variable domain, with the rest obtained from reference TRBV7-2 and TRBJ2-1, is as follows: GAGVSQSPSNKVTEKGKDVELRCDPISGHTALYWYRQSLGQGLEFLIYFQGNSAPDKSGLPSDRFSAERTGGSVSTLTIQRTQQEDSAVYLCASSLEVGGANEQFFGPGTRLTVL.

This chain links TRBV7-9 with TRBJ2-7, with TRBD1 matching 11 bases. The CDR3 has 14 amino acids. Germline V gene lookup returns CDR1 SEHNR and CDR2 FQNEAQ (reference sequence). With V trimmed by 5 bases and J by 5 bases, 5 bases remained unmatched. The CDR3 here is CASSPRTGGNEQYF. Here the CDR3 DNA reads TGTGCCAGCAGCCCACGGACAGGGGGCAACGAGCAGTACTTC.

The chain joins TRBV12-3 or TRBV12-4 to TRBJ1-4; D ambiguous. This CDR3 has 11 residues. V lost 5 bases and J 8 bases, leaving 6 bases between the germline ends. CDR3 region: CASSRWEKLFF. In nucleotides, the CDR3 is TGTGCCAGCAGTCGTTGGGAAAAACTGTTTTTT.

V and J are TRBV7-9 and TRBJ1-2; D remains ambiguous. V was clipped by 0 bases and J by 11 bases, with 22 bases between them. The CDR3 runs 16 residues. Per the germline V gene, CDR1 is SEHNR and CDR2 is FQNEAQ (reference sequence). As DNA, the CDR3 is TGTGCCAGCAGCTTAGCGCTAGACTTCCGCATGGCTACATACACCTTC. Its translation: CASSLALDFRMATYTF.

This chain connects TRBV7-7 to TRBJ2-7; perhaps D is TRBD1 or TRBD2 (5 bases each). The CDR3 is 14 residues long. CDR1 and CDR2 (germline): SSHAT, FNYEAQ (reference sequence). With 2 bases removed from V and 3 bases from J, the gap between germline ends came to 11 bases. Here the CDR3 reads CASSLSGLGYEQYF. The CDR3 DNA sequence: TGTGCCAGCAGCTTATCGGGGCTTGGCTACGAGCAGTACTTC.